This TCR beta chain is from a study of response to subunit inactivated influenza vaccine. Overall study findings and caveats: The authors proposed limited new T cell recruitment per seasonal influenza vaccination.

Per the germline V gene, CDR1 is KGHDR and CDR2 is SFDVKD. This CDR3 comprises 17 residues. Trimming removed 2 bases at V and 0 bases at J, with 12 bases between. This clonotype was picked up a small number of times. The target antigen is unknown. One entry per CDR3 protein, called by TCRdb with MiXCR from the RT-PCR reads. Here the sample spans roughly 670,000 distinct CDR3 sequences, 12% to 15% being singletons. Sequenced here: PBMCs from blood, sampled 14 days before vaccination. The chain is built from TRBV24-1 and TRBJ2-2; TRBD2 might be the D (6 bases). The sequence came from a man aged 45 to 65 who received an inactivated influenza vaccine. The CDR3 is CATSDSLGGTNTGELFF. DNA for the CDR3: TGTGCCACCAGTGATTCCCTTGGGGGGACGAACACCGGGGAGCTGTTTTTT.